This T cell receptor beta chain was documented in a study of shared clonotypes between healthy human individuals. The table came from immunoSEQ multiplex PCR; TCRdb's copy has only in-frame clones and leaves some out. The table has more than 450,000 clones, around 74% seen once. V was trimmed by 4 bases and J by 7 bases, leaving 14 bases between them. CDR1 and CDR2 (germline): SGHTS, YDEGEE. There are 13 residues in the CDR3. Study donors comprised healthy, HIV-negative adults devoid of recent acute infection or vaccination. Roughly 82 million PBMCs served as the genomic DNA source for unsorted samples.

The TCR comes from a woman aged 40 to 50 in good health. Some clones in this sample may be carry-over from other donors' samples. The chain links TRBV5-8 to TRBJ2-5; possible D gene TRBD2, 6 bases. The specimen was PBMCs. CDR3 in DNA: TGTGCCAGCAGCCGGGAGATGCGGGGGACCCAGTACTTC. Translation gives CASSREMRGTQYF.